One and the same sample provided the 17 T cell receptor beta chains below, sequenced in a study of PD-L1 blockade in urothelial cancer. Produced via immunoSEQ multiplex PCR; TCRdb's table is partial and in-frame only. The sample holds around 56,000 clones; about 86% are singletons and the top ten take less than 3.5%. The sequences come from PBMCs, collected around atezolizumab (anti-PD-L1) treatment. The receptor set was obtained from a man in his fifties with urothelial cancer.

The chain links TRBV6-6 to TRBJ1-2; D may be TRBD1 (5 bases). Germline CDR1 reads MNHNY; CDR2 reads SVGAGI (reference sequence). With 5 bases removed from V and 2 bases from J, the gap between germline ends came to 15 bases. The CDR3 is 15 amino acids. The CDR3 region has the DNA TGTGCCAGCAGTGCTCCAGGGTCATCGAACTATGGCTACACCTTC. The encoded protein is CASSAPGSSNYGYTF.

This clone was picked up one time. The rearrangement joins TRBV7-9 to TRBJ2-7, with 11 bases that match TRBD2. CDR3 length: 14 residues. Germline V gene data show CDR1 as SEHNR and CDR2 as FQNEAQ (reference sequence). The J segment lost 4 bases and the V segment lost 6 bases, leaving 5 bases of the junction unmatched. The CDR3 nucleotides are TGTGCCAGCAGTCCCGGGACTAGCGGTTACGAGCAGTACTTC. This encodes CASSPGTSGYEQYF. The complete variable domain, with remaining parts taken from reference TRBV7-9 and TRBJ2-7, reads DTGVSQNPRHKITKRGQNVTFRCDPISEHNRLYWYRQTLGQGPEFLTYFQNEAQLEKSRLLSDRFSAERPKGSFSTLEIQRTEQGDSAMYLCASSPGTSGYEQYFGPGTRLTVT.

V and J are TRBV27 and TRBJ2-1, with a possible D match to TRBD1 (6 bases). This CDR3 spans 13 amino acids. Germline V gene data show CDR1 as MNHEY and CDR2 as SMNVEV (reference sequence). The V and J ends lost 6 bases and 7 bases respectively, with 13 bases between them. The CDR3 spells CASRLTGSNEQFF. CDR3 in DNA: TGTGCCAGCAGGCTGACAGGATCAAATGAGCAGTTCTTC.

The chain joins TRBV15 to TRBJ2-1; maybe TRBD2 (5 bases). This CDR3 has 16 amino acids. V lost 8 bases to trimming and J lost 10 bases, with 27 bases between them. CDR1 is LNHNV, CDR2 YYDKDF, per germline (reference sequence). The CDR3 region is CATGEGNSAGLGEQFF. The CDR3 DNA reads TGTGCCACCGGGGAAGGGAACTCCGCGGGCCTTGGGGAGCAGTTCTTC.

This clone was detected only a few times. This chain connects TRBV19 to TRBJ1-2; TRBD1 aligns across 9 bases. The germline V gene has CDR1 LNHDA and CDR2 SQIVND (reference sequence). V lost 5 bases to trimming and J lost 4 bases; unmatched junction nucleotides: 2. This CDR3 spans 13 amino acids. The CDR3 DNA is TGTGCCAGTAGTGCGGGACAGGGCTATGGCTACACCTTC. Protein: CASSAGQGYGYTF. Combining the CDR3 with reference TRBV19 and TRBJ1-2 gives the whole variable domain DGGITQSPKYLFRKEGQNVTLSCEQNLNHDAMYWYRQDPGQGLRLIYYSQIVNDFQKGDIAEGYSVSREKKESFPLTVTSAQKNPTAFYLCASSAGQGYGYTFGSGTRLTVV.

The gene calls are TRBV6-6 and TRBJ2-1, with 11 bases that match TRBD2. V dropped 10 bases and J dropped 15; count of bases not matched to a gene: 20. Per germline, CDR1 MNHNY and CDR2 SVGAGI (reference sequence). The CDR3 totals 15 residues. In DNA form, the CDR3 reads TGTGCCACCCAAGGGGGACTAGCGGAGGGTAGTGATCGGTTCTTC. It specifies CATQGGLAEGSDRFF.

The chain combines TRBV14 with TRBJ1-2; TRBD1 matches at 7 bases. Germline CDR1 is SGHDN and CDR2 is FVKESK. Trimming removed 3 bases from V and 6 bases from J; junction bases left unmatched: 10. This CDR3 region has 15 residues. CDR3 bases: TGTGCCAGCAGCCAGACAGCAGGGGGAGCGCATGGCTACACCTTC. As protein: CASSQTAGGAHGYTF.

V is TRBV11-1 and J is TRBJ1-1; a possible D gene is TRBD1 (6 bases). Trimming pared 2 bases from V and 5 bases from J, leaving 12 bases between. Per germline, CDR1 SGHAT and CDR2 FQDESV (reference sequence). The CDR3 runs to 14 residues. The CDR3 region has the DNA TGTGCCAGCAGCTTATGGGGGGGCGGGACTGAAGCTTTCTTT. It specifies CASSLWGGGTEAFF.

The sample holds a few counts of this clone. The genes are TRBV7-2 and TRBJ2-7, with 7 positions matching TRBD2. The CDR3 runs 14 residues. The germline V gene has CDR1 SGHTA and CDR2 FQGNSA. V lost 4 bases, J lost 0 bases, and 3 bases stayed unmatched. For the CDR3, the DNA is TGTGCCAGCAGCTCACTAGCGACCTCCTACGAGCAGTACTTC. It is translated as CASSSLATSYEQYF.

The chain recombines TRBV7-9 with TRBJ2-1; D possibly corresponds to TRBD2 (5 bases). Germline CDR1 reads SEHNR; CDR2 reads FQNEAQ (reference sequence). The germline V and J ends were trimmed by 7 bases and 0 bases, with 10 bases remaining between them. CDR3 length: 14 residues. CDR3 amino acids: CASTSAGSYNEQFF. CDR3 nucleotides: TGTGCCAGCACCTCGGCGGGCTCCTACAATGAGCAGTTCTTC.

This clone came up once. V gene TRBV10-3 combines with J gene TRBJ2-5; tentative D call: TRBD2 (6 bases). V lost 10 bases to trimming and J lost 2 bases, with 14 bases between them. The germline CDR1 and CDR2 sequences are ENHRY and SYGVKD. This CDR3 spans 13 amino acids. CDR3 DNA: TGTGCCACCAGCTCGGGGGTTCAAGAGACCCAGTACTTC. This gives the protein CATSSGVQETQYF.

This clone has just one count. V gene TRBV19 combines with J gene TRBJ2-5, with 9 nucleotides matching TRBD2. The CDR3 sequence is 15 residues long. Germline V CDR1 and CDR2: LNHDA, SQIVND (reference sequence). V dropped 5 bases and J dropped 5; count of bases not matched to a gene: 9. The CDR3 DNA follows: TGTGCCAGTAGTCCGAGGACTAGCGTCGGGGAGACCCAGTACTTC. It translates to CASSPRTSVGETQYF.

This clone came up many times. The chain has TRBV30 and TRBJ2-1; tentative D call: TRBD2 (6 bases). With 6 bases removed from V and 0 bases from J, the gap between germline ends came to 12 bases. This CDR3 is 14 amino acids long. Germline lookup yields CDR1 GTSNPN and CDR2 SVGIG (reference sequence). The CDR3 nucleotides are TGTGCCTGCCCTAGCGAGAGCTCCTACAATGAGCAGTTCTTC. Translated, it gives CACPSESSYNEQFF.

The chain links TRBV15 to TRBJ1-2; no reliable D call. Germline V gene sequence: CDR1 LNHNV, CDR2 YYDKDF (reference sequence). The CDR3 consists of 13 residues. V gave up 5 bases and J gave up 2 bases, with 9 bases separating them. The CDR3 DNA follows: TGTGCCACCAGCCCCGACATGAACTATGGCTACACCTTC. Translation: CATSPDMNYGYTF.

The chain joins TRBV7-9 to TRBJ2-7; maybe TRBD2 (5 bases). The CDR3 covers 14 residues. Trimming stripped 5 bases from V and 0 bases from J, with 11 bases between. Germline loops: CDR1 SEHNR, CDR2 FQNEAQ (reference sequence). In nucleotides, the CDR3 is TGTGCCAGCAGCCCCCGGGGAAACTCCTACGAGCAGTACTTC. It is translated as CASSPRGNSYEQYF.

This chain joins TRBV7-9 and TRBJ2-1; no clear D. The V end lost 0 bases, the J end lost 9 bases, and 6 bases lay between the germline ends. CDR3 length equals 12 residues. Germline CDR1 SEHNR, CDR2 FQNEAQ (reference sequence). CDR3 coding DNA: TGTGCCAGCAGCTTAGCGGTACTTGAGCAGTTCTTC. It specifies CASSLAVLEQFF.

This chain links TRBV4-1 with TRBJ2-7; D uncertain. The CDR3 spans 13 residues. Deletions cut 1 base from V and 2 bases from J, with 6 bases between. Germline V gene sequence: CDR1 MGHRA, CDR2 YSYEKL. This CDR3 reads CASSQAVTYEQYF. The CDR3 region has the DNA TGCGCCAGCAGCCAAGCGGTCACCTACGAGCAGTACTTC.